This TCR beta chain was captured in a study of blood T cell repertoires in COVID-19. Looking at the study overall: Spain, Italy and the United States supplied samples that represented acute and convalescent COVID-19. PBMCs, B-cell-depleted T cells, or T cells provided the cDNA or gDNA that made up the material.

Per the authors' pipeline: From reference gene primer amplification, estimates of nucleated cell counts were derived. The repertoire was sequenced with immunoSEQ multiplex PCR; TCRdb's copy has only in-frame clones and lacks some. The DNA was the basis for D and trimming; V, J and clone size are from that table. The data contain fewer than 85,000 clones, roughly 89% of them seen just once; the ten biggest clones take up under 6%. The CDR3 is 13 residues long. Germline loops: CDR1 MNHEY, CDR2 SMNVEV (reference sequence). The V end was cut by 8 bases, the J end by 4 bases, with 14 bases between. This clonotype was obtained from a man in his forties or fifties with active COVID-19. The source material was peripheral blood. The chain employs TRBV27 and TRBJ1-1; a weak D match, TRBD1 (5 bases). The CDR3 here is CASSLLRATEAFF. As DNA, the CDR3 is TGTGCCAGCTCTCTCCTCAGGGCCACTGAAGCTTTCTTT.